The following is a TCR beta chain sequence with its context. PCR was performed using 60 Vbeta and 13 Jbeta primers. The protocol was immunoSEQ multiplex PCR, while the TCRdb copy is restricted to in-frame clones and leaves out a portion. The sample includes about 120,000 clones, around 80% of them seen just once. There are 14 residues in the CDR3. The germline V gene encodes CDR1 SEHNR and CDR2 FQNEAQ (reference sequence). With 7 bases removed from V and 7 bases from J, the gap between germline ends came to 17 bases. The data were taken from a study of cytomegalovirus exposure and HLA in healthy donors.

This clonotype originated in a woman between 40 and 55 years old in good health and CMV-seropositive. V gene TRBV7-9 combines with J gene TRBJ2-1; D is perhaps TRBD1 (7 bases). Sample: PBMCs. This CDR3 reads CASTPGAGGNEQFF. CDR3 DNA: TGTGCCAGCACCCCCGGGGCAGGGGGGAATGAGCAGTTCTTC.